This TCR beta chain was retrieved from a study of control samples from healthy donors and cancer patients. V lost 1 base and J lost 3, with 15 bases in between. Germline CDR1 SQVTM, CDR2 ANQGSEA. The CDR3 is made up of 15 amino acids. Generated by immunoSEQ multiplex PCR, the TCRdb table keeps only in-frame clones and is missing some. The data hold some 120,000 clones, with over 75% observed a single time. This receptor was identified in a man aged 18 to 35 in good health. Sequenced input: blood. The rearrangement joins TRBV29-1 to TRBJ2-5, with D perhaps matching TRBD1 (5 bases). CDR3 loop: CSVEVYGDRKETQYF. Here the CDR3 DNA reads TGCAGCGTTGAAGTTTATGGCGACAGAAAAGAGACCCAGTACTTC. Full variable domain (outside the CDR3, taken from reference TRBV29-1 and TRBJ2-5): SAVISQKPSRDICQRGTSLTIQCQVDSQVTMMFWYRQQPGQSLTLIATANQGSEATYESGFVIDKFPISRPNLTFSTLTVSNMSPEDSSIYLCSVEVYGDRKETQYFGPGTRLLVL.